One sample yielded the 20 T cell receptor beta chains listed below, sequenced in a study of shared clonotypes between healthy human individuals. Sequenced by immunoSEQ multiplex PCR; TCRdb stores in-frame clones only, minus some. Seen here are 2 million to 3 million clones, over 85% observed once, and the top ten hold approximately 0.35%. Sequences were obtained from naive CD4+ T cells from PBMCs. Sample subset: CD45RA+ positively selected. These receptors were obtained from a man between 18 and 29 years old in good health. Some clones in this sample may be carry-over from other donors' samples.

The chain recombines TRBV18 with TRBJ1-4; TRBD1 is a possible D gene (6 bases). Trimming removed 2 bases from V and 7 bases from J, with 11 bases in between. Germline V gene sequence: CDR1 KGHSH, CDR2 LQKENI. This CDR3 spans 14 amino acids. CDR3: CASSPAGGSEKLFF. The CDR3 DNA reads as TGTGCCAGCTCACCAGCGGGGGGCAGTGAAAAACTGTTTTTT. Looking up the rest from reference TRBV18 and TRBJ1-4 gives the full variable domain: NAGVMQNPRHLVRRRGQEARLRCSPMKGHSHVYWYRQLPEEGLKFMVYLQKENIIDESGMPKERFSAEFPKEGPSILRIQQVVRGDSAAYFCASSPAGGSEKLFFGSGTQLSVL.

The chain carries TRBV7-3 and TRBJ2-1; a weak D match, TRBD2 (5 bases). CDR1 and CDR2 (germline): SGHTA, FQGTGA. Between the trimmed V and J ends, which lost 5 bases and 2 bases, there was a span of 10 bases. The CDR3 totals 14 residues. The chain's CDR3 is CASSPPGAYNEQFF. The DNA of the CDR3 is TGTGCCAGCAGCCCCCCCGGGGCCTACAATGAGCAGTTCTTC.

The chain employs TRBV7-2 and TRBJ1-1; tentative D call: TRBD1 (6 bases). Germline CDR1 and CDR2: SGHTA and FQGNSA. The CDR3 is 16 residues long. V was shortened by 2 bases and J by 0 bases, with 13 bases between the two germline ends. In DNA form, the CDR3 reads TGTGCCAGCAGCTTAACAGGGACACTGATGAACACTGAAGCTTTCTTT. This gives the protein CASSLTGTLMNTEAFF.

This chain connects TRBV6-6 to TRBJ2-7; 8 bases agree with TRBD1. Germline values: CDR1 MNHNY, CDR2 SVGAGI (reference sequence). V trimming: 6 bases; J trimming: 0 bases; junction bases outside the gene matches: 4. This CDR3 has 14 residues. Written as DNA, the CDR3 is TGTGCCAGCAGAAGACAGGGGAGCTCCTACGAGCAGTACTTC. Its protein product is CASRRQGSSYEQYF.

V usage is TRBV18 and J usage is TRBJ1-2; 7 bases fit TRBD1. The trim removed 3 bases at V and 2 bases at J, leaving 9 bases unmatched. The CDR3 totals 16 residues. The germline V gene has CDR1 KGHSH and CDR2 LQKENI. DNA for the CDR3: TGTGCCAGCTCACCTTTGAGGACAGGCGGAAACTATGGCTACACCTTC. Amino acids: CASSPLRTGGNYGYTF. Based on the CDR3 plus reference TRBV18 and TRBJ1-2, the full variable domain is NAGVMQNPRHLVRRRGQEARLRCSPMKGHSHVYWYRQLPEEGLKFMVYLQKENIIDESGMPKERFSAEFPKEGPSILRIQQVVRGDSAAYFCASSPLRTGGNYGYTFGSGTRLTVV.

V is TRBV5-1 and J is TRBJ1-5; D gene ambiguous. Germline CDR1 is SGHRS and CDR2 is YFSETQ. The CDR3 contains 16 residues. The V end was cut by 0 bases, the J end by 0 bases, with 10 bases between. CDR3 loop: CASSLGVADSNQPQHF. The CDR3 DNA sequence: TGCGCCAGCAGCTTGGGTGTGGCAGATAGCAATCAGCCCCAGCATTTT. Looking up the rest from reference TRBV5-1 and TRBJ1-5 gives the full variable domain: KAGVTQTPRYLIKTRGQQVTLSCSPISGHRSVSWYQQTPGQGLQFLFEYFSETQRNKGNFPGRFSGRQFSNSRSEMNVSTLELGDSALYLCASSLGVADSNQPQHFGDGTRLSIL.

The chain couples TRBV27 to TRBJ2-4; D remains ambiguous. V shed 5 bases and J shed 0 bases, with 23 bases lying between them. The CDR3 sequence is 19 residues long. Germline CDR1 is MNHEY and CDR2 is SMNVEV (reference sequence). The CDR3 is CASSPIRGPQRIAKNIQYF. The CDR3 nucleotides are TGTGCCAGCAGTCCGATCCGAGGACCCCAAAGAATAGCCAAAAACATTCAGTACTTC.

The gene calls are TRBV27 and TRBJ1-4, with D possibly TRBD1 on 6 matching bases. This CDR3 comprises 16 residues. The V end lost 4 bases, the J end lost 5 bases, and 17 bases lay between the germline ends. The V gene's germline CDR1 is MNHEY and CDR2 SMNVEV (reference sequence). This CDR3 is CASSSHIGQINEKLFF. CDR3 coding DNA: TGTGCCAGCAGTTCCCATATTGGACAGATAAATGAAAAACTGTTTTTT.

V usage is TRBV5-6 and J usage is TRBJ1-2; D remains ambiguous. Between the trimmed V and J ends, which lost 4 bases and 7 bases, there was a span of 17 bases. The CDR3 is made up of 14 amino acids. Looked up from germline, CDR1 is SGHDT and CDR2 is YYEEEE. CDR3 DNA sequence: TGTGCCAGCAGCCGACGGCGGGTGTCGACTGGCTACACCTTC. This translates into CASSRRRVSTGYTF.

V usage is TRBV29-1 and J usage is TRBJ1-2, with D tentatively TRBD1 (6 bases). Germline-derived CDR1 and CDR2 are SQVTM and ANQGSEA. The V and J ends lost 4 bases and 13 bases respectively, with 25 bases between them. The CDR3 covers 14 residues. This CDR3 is CSVGGVGHGRGSTF. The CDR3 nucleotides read TGCAGCGTTGGAGGTGTGGGACATGGGAGAGGTTCCACCTTC. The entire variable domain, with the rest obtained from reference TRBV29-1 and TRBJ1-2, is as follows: SAVISQKPSRDICQRGTSLTIQCQVDSQVTMMFWYRQQPGQSLTLIATANQGSEATYESGFVIDKFPISRPNLTFSTLTVSNMSPEDSSIYLCSVGGVGHGRGSTFGSGTRLTVV.

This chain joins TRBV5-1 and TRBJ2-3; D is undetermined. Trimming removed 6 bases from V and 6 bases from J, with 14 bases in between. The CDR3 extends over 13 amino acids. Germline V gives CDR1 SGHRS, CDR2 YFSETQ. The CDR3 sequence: CASKRTTEDTQYF. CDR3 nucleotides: TGCGCCAGCAAAAGGACCACCGAGGATACGCAGTATTTT.

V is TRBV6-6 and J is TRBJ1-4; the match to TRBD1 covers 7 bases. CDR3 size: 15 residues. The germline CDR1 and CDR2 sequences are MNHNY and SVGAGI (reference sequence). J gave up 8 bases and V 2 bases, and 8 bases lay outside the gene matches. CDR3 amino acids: CASSYRQGLREKLFF. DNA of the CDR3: TGTGCCAGCAGTTACCGACAGGGCTTAAGGGAAAAACTGTTTTTT.

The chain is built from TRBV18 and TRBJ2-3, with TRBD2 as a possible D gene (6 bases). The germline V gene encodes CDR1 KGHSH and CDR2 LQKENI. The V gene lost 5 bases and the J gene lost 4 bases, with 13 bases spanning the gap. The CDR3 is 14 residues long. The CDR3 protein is CASSRGLPADTQYF. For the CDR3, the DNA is TGTGCCAGCTCAAGGGGACTCCCCGCAGATACGCAGTATTTT. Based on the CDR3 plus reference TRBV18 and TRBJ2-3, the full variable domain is NAGVMQNPRHLVRRRGQEARLRCSPMKGHSHVYWYRQLPEEGLKFMVYLQKENIIDESGMPKERFSAEFPKEGPSILRIQQVVRGDSAAYFCASSRGLPADTQYFGPGTRLTVL.

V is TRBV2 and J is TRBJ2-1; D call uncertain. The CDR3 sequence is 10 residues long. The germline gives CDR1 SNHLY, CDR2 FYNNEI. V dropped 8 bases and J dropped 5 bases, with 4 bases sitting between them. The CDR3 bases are TGTGCCAGCCAGGACAATGAGCAGTTCTTC. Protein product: CASQDNEQFF.

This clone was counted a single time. The CDR3 here is CASSLMAGTGENIQYF. In DNA form, the CDR3 reads TGCGCCAGCAGCTTGATGGCCGGGACAGGGGAAAACATTCAGTACTTC. The V and J genes are TRBV5-1 and TRBJ2-4; TRBD1 matches at 10 bases. V trimming: 1 base; J trimming: 5 bases; junction bases outside the gene matches: 6. CDR3 length: 16 amino acids. Germline CDR1 and CDR2: SGHRS and YFSETQ.

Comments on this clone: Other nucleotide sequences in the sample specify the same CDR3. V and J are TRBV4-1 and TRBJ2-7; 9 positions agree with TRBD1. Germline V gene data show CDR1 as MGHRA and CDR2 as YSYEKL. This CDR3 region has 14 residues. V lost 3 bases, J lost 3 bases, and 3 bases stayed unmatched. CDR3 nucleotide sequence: TGCGCCAGCAGCCATCCGGGACAGGGCTACGAGCAGTACTTC. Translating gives CASSHPGQGYEQYF.

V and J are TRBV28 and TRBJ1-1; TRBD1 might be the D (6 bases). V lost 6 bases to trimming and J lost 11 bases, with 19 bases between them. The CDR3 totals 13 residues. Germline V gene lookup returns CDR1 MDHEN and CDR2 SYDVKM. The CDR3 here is CASSPPYREEAFF. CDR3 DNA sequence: TGTGCCAGCAGCCCCCCTTACAGGGAGGAGGCTTTCTTT.

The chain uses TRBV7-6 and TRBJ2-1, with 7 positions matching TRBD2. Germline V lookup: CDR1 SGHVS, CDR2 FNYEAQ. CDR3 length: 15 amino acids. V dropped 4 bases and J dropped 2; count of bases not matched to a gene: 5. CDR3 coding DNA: TGTGCCAGCAGCTCTAGCGGAACAACCTACAATGAGCAGTTCTTC. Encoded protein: CASSSSGTTYNEQFF. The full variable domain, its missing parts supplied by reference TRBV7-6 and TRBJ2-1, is GAGVSQSPRYKVTKRGQDVALRCDPISGHVSLYWYRQALGQGPEFLTYFNYEAQQDKSGLPNDRFSAERPEGSISTLTIQRTEQRDSAMYRCASSSSGTTYNEQFFGPGTRLTVL.

This chain's CDR3 is CASSLELYGYTF. CDR3 coding DNA: TGTGCCAGCAGCTTAGAGCTTTATGGCTACACCTTC. The chain recombines TRBV11-2 with TRBJ1-2; no clear D gene. This CDR3 is built from 12 residues. Trimming stripped 0 bases from V and 5 bases from J, with 4 bases between. CDR1 and CDR2 (germline): SGHAT, FQNNGV.

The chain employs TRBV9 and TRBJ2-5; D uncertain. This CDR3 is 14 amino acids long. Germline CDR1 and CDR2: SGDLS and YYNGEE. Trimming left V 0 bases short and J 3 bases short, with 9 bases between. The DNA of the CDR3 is TGTGCCAGCAGCGTAGGGCAGGAAGAAGAGACCCAGTACTTC. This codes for CASSVGQEEETQYF.